The clone carrying this TCR beta chain was recorded once. Assay used: immunoSEQ multiplex PCR; TCRdb lists only in-frame clones, some missing. The table includes about 200,000 clones, roughly 82% detected once. The study recruited people aged roughly 18 to 100 years across approximately 24 US areas. Donors in Cohort 3 who had recovered were those with two negative PCRs, healthcare professional clearance, or resolution of their symptoms. The data were taken from a study of blood T cell repertoires in COVID-19. For the study at large: Nucleic acid was either cDNA or gDNA, and it came from T cells, B-cell-depleted T cells, or PBMCs.

J gave up 6 bases and V 0 bases, and 10 bases lay outside the gene matches. This CDR3 comprises 17 residues. The germline gives CDR1 SGHDN, CDR2 FVKESK. The TCR comes from a man between 40 and 49 years old who had recovered from COVID-19. Sequencing was carried out using PBMCs or T cells enriched from blood (not recorded which). J is TRBJ2-1 and V is TRBV14, with 8 bases that match TRBD2. CDR3 nucleotide sequence: TGTGCCAGCAGCCAAGATCGTCCGGGAGGGCCAGGCAATGAGCAGTTCTTC. It is translated as CASSQDRPGGPGNEQFF.